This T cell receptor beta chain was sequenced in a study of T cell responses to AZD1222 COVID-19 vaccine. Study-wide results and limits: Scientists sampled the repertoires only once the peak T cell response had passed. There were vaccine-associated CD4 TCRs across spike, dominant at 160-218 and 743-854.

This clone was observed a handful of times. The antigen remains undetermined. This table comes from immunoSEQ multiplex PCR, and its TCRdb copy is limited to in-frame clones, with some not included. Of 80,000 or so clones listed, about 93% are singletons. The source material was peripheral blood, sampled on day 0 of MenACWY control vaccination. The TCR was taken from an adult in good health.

CDR3 in amino acids: CASNWGLGNQPQHF. The CDR3 nucleotides read TGTGCCAGCAATTGGGGATTAGGCAATCAGCCCCAGCATTTT. The rearrangement joins TRBV28 to TRBJ1-5, with D uncertain. Between the trimmed V and J ends, which lost 7 bases and 2 bases, there was a span of 12 bases. Germline CDR1 MDHEN, CDR2 SYDVKM. The CDR3 is made up of 14 amino acids.